Each of the 27 T cell receptor beta chains below was sequenced from the same sample in a study of Ad26.COV2.S vaccination and SARS-CoV-2 variants. Repertoires were generated with immunoSEQ multiplex PCR, while TCRdb's copy carries only in-frame clones and drops some. The table has about 440,000 clones, 90% seen once. The treatment is: about 20 received Ad26.COV2.S at low or high dose, single or two shots; 5 received placebo; per-sample allocation not given. Day 63 after the first vaccine or placebo injection was the time point for sampling. The sample in question was peripheral blood, obtained in a trial of Ad26.COV2.S vaccine versus placebo. These receptors all stem from a person between 18 and 60 years old who received the Ad26.COV2.S COVID-19 vaccine or a placebo.

The J gene is TRBJ2-5, the V gene TRBV7-8; 7 bases are a match to TRBD2. CDR1 is SGHVS and CDR2 is FQNEAQ in the germline V gene. Losses at the gene ends were 2 bases for V and 1 base for J; bases not matched to a gene: 1. The CDR3 sequence is 14 residues long. This CDR3 is CASSLLAAQETQYF. DNA for the CDR3: TGTGCCAGCAGCTTACTAGCGGCCCAAGAGACCCAGTACTTC.

The chain uses TRBV5-5 and TRBJ1-1, with 7 bases identical to TRBD1. The CDR3 is made up of 14 amino acids. The junction had 7 bases not matched to a gene; V was cut back by 3 bases and J by 5 bases. Germline CDR1 SGHKS, CDR2 YYEKEE (reference sequence). CDR3 region: CASSWGQQRTEAFF. As DNA, the CDR3 is TGTGCCAGCAGCTGGGGACAGCAAAGGACTGAAGCTTTCTTT.

V usage is TRBV13 and J usage is TRBJ2-7; 9 bases agree with TRBD2. In germline, CDR1 is PRHDT, CDR2 FYEKMQ (reference sequence). V shed 5 bases, J shed 8 bases, and the junction held 13 bases outside the gene matches. The CDR3 contains 15 residues. CDR3 nucleotides: TGTGCCAGCAGCCCATGGACTAGCGAGGCTACGCAGCAGTACTTC. The encoded protein is CASSPWTSEATQQYF.

This chain connects TRBV7-9 to TRBJ2-7; the D is unclear. V dropped 2 bases and J dropped 1 base, with 3 bases sitting between them. CDR1 is SEHNR, CDR2 FQNEAQ, per germline (reference sequence). The CDR3 is 12 residues long. CDR3 residues: CASSLTSYEQYF. In nucleotides, the CDR3 is TGTGCCAGCAGCTTAACTTCCTACGAGCAGTACTTC.

The gene calls are TRBV4-2 and TRBJ2-7; 9 positions match TRBD2. Germline CDR1 is LGHNA and CDR2 is YNFKEQ. The CDR3 loop spans 16 amino acids. After removal of 0 bases from V and 3 bases from J, the junction contained 6 bases not matched to a gene. DNA of the CDR3: TGTGCCAGCAGCCAAGATCTCTCTAGCGGGATCTACGAGCAGTACTTC. Translating it yields CASSQDLSSGIYEQYF.

The chain couples TRBV6-5 to TRBJ2-7, with TRBD2 as a possible D gene (6 bases). Per germline, CDR1 MNHEY and CDR2 SVGAGI. The CDR3 is 15 amino acids. V shed 0 bases and J shed 3 bases, with 12 bases lying between them. As DNA, the CDR3 is TGTGCCAGCAGTTACTCAGGGCGGGGAGACTACGAGCAGTACTTC. It codes for CASSYSGRGDYEQYF.

The V gene is TRBV5-8, the J gene TRBJ2-3; D is unresolved. Deletions cut 0 bases from V and 0 bases from J, with 8 bases between. The CDR3 runs to 15 residues. Looked up from germline, CDR1 is SGHTS and CDR2 is YDEGEE. CDR3 sequence (DNA): TGTGCCAGCAGCTTGGCTGGAGCTAGCACAGATACGCAGTATTTT. It is translated as CASSLAGASTDTQYF.

The chain joins TRBV15 to TRBJ2-7; 9 positions match TRBD1. CDR1 and CDR2 (germline): LNHNV, YYDKDF (reference sequence). This CDR3 region has 16 residues. V lost 0 bases and J lost 3; bases outside the gene matches: 6. CDR3 DNA: TGTGCCACCAGCAGAGATCTCGGGACAGGGATCTACGAGCAGTACTTC. It is translated as CATSRDLGTGIYEQYF.

The chain links TRBV7-6 to TRBJ2-3; 13 nucleotides line up with TRBD2. From germline, CDR1 is SGHVS and CDR2 FNYEAQ. With V trimmed by 4 bases and J by 2 bases, 9 bases remained unmatched. This CDR3 spans 18 amino acids. The DNA for the CDR3 is TGTGCCAGCAGCTCTCGAGCGGGACTAGCGGGGTACACAGATACGCAGTATTTT. Its translation is CASSSRAGLAGYTDTQYF.

J is TRBJ2-7 and V is TRBV5-4; D is uncertain. The V gene's germline CDR1 is SGHNT and CDR2 YYREEE (reference sequence). The V end was cut by 4 bases, the J end by 6 bases, with 20 bases between. The CDR3 contains 15 residues. DNA of the CDR3: TGTGCCAGCAGCCAACCCTCGGCTGCTCGAGGCGAGCAGTACTTC. Residues: CASSQPSAARGEQYF.

The chain has TRBV5-6 and TRBJ2-5; the D gene is possibly TRBD2 (6 bases). This CDR3 region has 13 residues. V was pared by 3 bases and J by 2 bases, with 8 bases between. CDR1 and CDR2 from the germline V gene are SGHDT and YYEEEE. CDR3 DNA sequence: TGTGCCAGCAGCTCGGGACTTCAAGAGACCCAGTACTTC. It encodes CASSSGLQETQYF.

This rearrangement joins TRBV5-1 to TRBJ1-1, with D maybe TRBD1 (5 bases). The germline V gene encodes CDR1 SGHRS and CDR2 YFSETQ. The CDR3 spans 14 residues. V was cut by 2 bases and J by 2 bases, with 10 bases left in between. CDR3 DNA sequence: TGCGCCAGCAGCTTATTACAGGCTAACACTGAAGCTTTCTTT. Amino acid sequence: CASSLLQANTEAFF.

The V gene is TRBV27, the J gene TRBJ1-2, with 7 bases identical to TRBD1. V dropped 6 bases and J dropped 6; count of bases not matched to a gene: 13. Germline V gene sequence: CDR1 MNHEY, CDR2 SMNVEV (reference sequence). This CDR3 has 15 residues. The CDR3 nucleotides read TGTGCCAGCAGACCCTACAGGGGAAGTGTAAATGGCTACACCTTC. Encoded protein: CASRPYRGSVNGYTF.

A note on this clone: The same CDR3 arises from other DNA sequences in this sample as well. The chain couples TRBV5-1 to TRBJ2-7; 12 nucleotides match TRBD2. The CDR3 is made up of 15 amino acids. V gave up 0 bases and J gave up 4 bases; unmatched junction bases: 2. Germline values: CDR1 SGHRS, CDR2 YFSETQ. CDR3 in DNA: TGCGCCAGCAGCTTGGCCGGGACTAGCGGGTACGAGCAGTACTTC. Translation gives CASSLAGTSGYEQYF. The full variable domain, completed using reference TRBV5-1 and TRBJ2-7, is KAGVTQTPRYLIKTRGQQVTLSCSPISGHRSVSWYQQTPGQGLQFLFEYFSETQRNKGNFPGRFSGRQFSNSRSEMNVSTLELGDSALYLCASSLAGTSGYEQYFGPGTRLTVT.

This rearrangement joins TRBV9 to TRBJ2-1; 7 nucleotides agree with TRBD1. The V gene's germline CDR1 is SGDLS and CDR2 YYNGEE. The CDR3 extends over 16 amino acids. The V and J ends lost 4 bases and 3 bases, in that order; junction bases with no gene match: 10. The CDR3 DNA is TGTGCCAGCAGCCCAACCTCCGGGACAGACTACAATGAGCAGTTCTTC. Encoded protein: CASSPTSGTDYNEQFF.

The chain combines TRBV7-9 with TRBJ2-1, with unresolved D. The V gene's germline CDR1 is SEHNR and CDR2 FQNEAQ (reference sequence). The CDR3 has 12 residues. The germline V and J ends were trimmed by 8 bases and 8 bases, with 13 bases remaining between them. The CDR3 loop is CASRPAEHEQFF. The CDR3, as DNA: TGTGCCAGCCGTCCGGCAGAACATGAGCAGTTCTTC. The full variable domain, with the rest looked up from reference TRBV7-9 and TRBJ2-1, is DTGVSQNPRHKITKRGQNVTFRCDPISEHNRLYWYRQTLGQGPEFLTYFQNEAQLEKSRLLSDRFSAERPKGSFSTLEIQRTEQGDSAMYLCASRPAEHEQFFGPGTRLTVL.

The rearrangement joins TRBV16 to TRBJ2-1, with TRBD2 as a possible D gene (5 bases). The length of the CDR3 is 16 residues. V was shortened by 3 bases and J by 0 bases, with 12 bases between the two germline ends. Looked up from germline, CDR1 is KGHSY and CDR2 is FQNENV. CDR3 sequence reads: CASSHLEGLSYNEQFF. Here the CDR3 DNA reads TGTGCCAGCAGCCACCTCGAGGGCCTCTCCTACAATGAGCAGTTCTTC.

The chain is built from TRBV10-3 and TRBJ2-7; 9 bases align to TRBD2. The CDR3 runs 15 residues. J was trimmed by 0 bases and V by 10 bases; bases with no gene match: 10. Germline loops: CDR1 ENHRY, CDR2 SYGVKD. The CDR3 bases are TGTGCCACCGCCTTGACTAGCGGACACTCCTACGAGCAGTACTTC. It codes for CATALTSGHSYEQYF.

This clone was recorded a few times. The chain joins TRBV20-1 to TRBJ1-1; D possibly corresponds to TRBD1 (5 bases). Trimming removed 3 bases from V and 1 base from J, with 12 bases in between. The CDR3 length is 14 residues. Per germline, CDR1 DFQATT and CDR2 SNEGSKA (reference sequence). The CDR3 DNA follows: TGCAGTGCTAGTCAGGGTTGGCAGAACACTGAAGCTTTCTTT. It is translated as CSASQGWQNTEAFF.

This clone was observed a single time. CDR3 protein: CASSLTSGRTYNEQFF. The CDR3 DNA follows: TGCGCCAGCAGCTTAACTAGCGGGAGGACCTACAATGAGCAGTTCTTC. This chain connects TRBV5-1 to TRBJ2-1; 12 bases fit TRBD2. The CDR3 length is 16 residues. Per germline, CDR1 SGHRS and CDR2 YFSETQ. The J segment lost 2 bases and the V segment lost 2 bases, leaving 2 bases of the junction unmatched.

This chain connects TRBV7-9 to TRBJ2-2; possible D gene TRBD2, 5 bases. The CDR3 runs to 12 residues. The germline V gene encodes CDR1 SEHNR and CDR2 FQNEAQ (reference sequence). Trimming shortened V by 8 bases and J by 2 bases, and 6 bases separated the two germline ends. This CDR3 reads CASGRNTGELFF. CDR3 nucleotide sequence: TGTGCCAGCGGGAGAAACACCGGGGAGCTGTTTTTT.

J is TRBJ2-7 and V is TRBV30; TRBD2 agrees at 7 bases. Trimming cost V 0 bases and J 7 bases; bases outside gene matches: 12. In germline, CDR1 is GTSNPN, CDR2 SVGIG (reference sequence). The CDR3 is made up of 15 amino acids. The CDR3 loop reads CAWSVRTRGIAEQYF. CDR3 sequence (DNA): TGTGCCTGGAGTGTACGGACTAGGGGAATCGCTGAGCAGTACTTC.

This chain connects TRBV6-5 to TRBJ1-2; 7 bases line up with TRBD1. The CDR3 consists of 15 residues. With V trimmed by 5 bases and J by 3 bases, 9 bases remained unmatched. Germline V gene data show CDR1 as MNHEY and CDR2 as SVGAGI. The CDR3 loop is CASSNFWTGDYGYTF. The CDR3 DNA is TGTGCCAGCAGTAATTTTTGGACAGGAGACTATGGCTACACCTTC.

The J gene is TRBJ2-7, the V gene TRBV6-5; unclear D gene. The germline CDR1 and CDR2 sequences are MNHEY and SVGAGI. This CDR3 has 15 amino acids. Trimming removed 5 bases at V and 2 bases at J, with 16 bases between. The CDR3 nucleotides read TGTGCCAGCAGTCCAGGACGGTTGACGACCTACGAGCAGTACTTC. Protein: CASSPGRLTTYEQYF.

The CDR3 DNA follows: TGTGCCAGCGGCGGAGTCTCGAACACCGGGGAGCTGTTTTTT. Its translation: CASGGVSNTGELFF. The J gene is TRBJ2-2, the V gene TRBV2; D not certain. The ends were cut back, 8 bases at V and 0 bases at J, with 10 bases in the middle. The CDR3 has 14 residues. Germline V gives CDR1 SNHLY, CDR2 FYNNEI.

The rearrangement links TRBV2 to TRBJ2-1, with TRBD2 matching 16 bases. This CDR3 contains 17 residues. Trimming at V came to 5 bases and at J to 7 bases, leaving 8 bases not matched to a gene. CDR1 and CDR2 (germline): SNHLY, FYNNEI. The CDR3 protein is CASSSGTSGRARNEQFF. For the CDR3, the DNA is TGTGCCAGCAGTTCGGGGACTAGCGGGAGGGCGAGGAATGAGCAGTTCTTC.

V is TRBV19 and J is TRBJ2-1, with 8 positions matching TRBD2. The CDR3 is 15 amino acids. Trimming cost V 7 bases and J 3 bases; bases outside gene matches: 8. Germline CDR1 and CDR2: LNHDA and SQIVND (reference sequence). DNA for the CDR3: TGTGCCAGTAACCCCAGGAGCGGGAGCTACAATGAGCAGTTCTTC. Amino acids: CASNPRSGSYNEQFF. Combining the CDR3 with reference TRBV19 and TRBJ2-1 gives the whole variable domain DGGITQSPKYLFRKEGQNVTLSCEQNLNHDAMYWYRQDPGQGLRLIYYSQIVNDFQKGDIAEGYSVSREKKESFPLTVTSAQKNPTAFYLCASNPRSGSYNEQFFGPGTRLTVL.